The clone carrying this TCR beta chain has just a few counts. What it recognizes is unknown. MiXCR was run by TCRdb on the RT-PCR reads, yielding one entry per CDR3 protein. The profile covers about 500,000 distinct CDR3 sequences, with approximately 15% appearing a single time and 2.5% to 3.5% taken by the ten largest. The entry originates in a study of response to subunit inactivated influenza vaccine. CDR3 length equals 16 residues. Germline trimming cut 6 bases from V and 5 bases from J; bases unmatched to any gene: 10. General study points: Authors suggested each seasonal flu vaccination may recruit only limited numbers of new T cells.

This specimen consisted of CD4+ T cells sorted from PBMCs, obtained about 23 months after vaccination. The TCR comes from a man aged 50-75 years who received an inactivated influenza vaccine. The chain recombines TRBV12-3 or TRBV12-4 with TRBJ2-2; the match to TRBD1 covers 9 bases. The CDR3: CASSPSGQGLTGELFF. For the CDR3, the DNA is TGTGCCAGCAGCCCGTCGGGACAGGGTCTAACCGGGGAGCTGTTTTTT.